Sequencing of this T cell receptor beta chain was carried out in a study of beta chain features in type 1 diabetes. All of the isolated RNA was reverse transcribed, so expressed TCRB transcripts were sequenced. The protocol was immunoSEQ multiplex PCR, while the TCRdb copy is restricted to in-frame clones and leaves out a portion. The sample has about 290,000 clones, approximately 8.1% seen once. Isolation of CD4+ naive, central memory, regulatory and stem cell-like memory cells was achieved by sorting via CD45RO/CCR7/CD25/CD127/CD95/CD27. Note on this clone: The antigen is undetermined.

Study results and caveats: Insertion counts at VDJ junctions were lower in type 1 diabetes patients, who also showed more deletions there. Possible PCR preference for shorter templates applied equally to patients and controls.

The sample was central memory CD4+ T cells from blood. This sequence was found in a young woman in good health.

The CDR3 DNA reads TGTGCCAGCAGCCCCGACAGGGCCCTTTTCTCAGATACGCAGTATTTT. Its protein is CASSPDRALFSDTQYF. The chain has TRBV11-3 and TRBJ2-3; 7 bases map to TRBD1. Germline loops: CDR1 SGHNT, CDR2 YENEEA. V dropped 5 bases and J dropped 4; count of bases not matched to a gene: 12. The CDR3 loop spans 16 amino acids.